This TCR beta chain was sequenced during a study of circulating CD8 cells and anti-PD-1 response in melanoma. Study-level background: Patients received intravenous nivolumab, 3 mg/kg, every 2 weeks.

The table lists this clonotype with a few counts. Its cognate antigen is unknown. Findings of the study overall: No tumor material was available, so peptide assays assessed reactivity. Subset repertoires were largely private at M1, with under 7.5% shared. Experiments were generally run without replicates.

Each library started from about 15 ng of total RNA using the QIAseq Immune Repertoire TCR panel. One entry per CDR3 protein results from TCRdb running MiXCR on the reads. Of about a thousand distinct CDR3 sequences in the sample, around 8.3% were seen once. From live CD3+CD8+TCRalphabeta+ cells, four PD-1 and/or TIGIT subsets were sorted. The receptor was derived from a human donor with melanoma. Specimen: CD8+ T cells from PBMCs, collected at baseline or after one month of anti-PD-1 therapy (not recorded which).

CDR3 protein: CASSLGWGRSYEQYF. In nucleotides, the CDR3 is TGTGCCAGCAGCTTAGGATGGGGCCGGTCCTACGAGCAGTACTTC. The chain has TRBV7-2 and TRBJ2-7; the D gene is possibly TRBD1 (5 bases). V was clipped by 1 base and J by 1 base, with 11 bases between them. The CDR3 loop spans 15 amino acids. Germline CDR1 SGHTA, CDR2 FQGNSA.